Below, 24 T cell receptor beta chains from the same sample are listed, as sequenced in a study of blood T cell repertoires in COVID-19. Measured with immunoSEQ multiplex PCR; TCRdb has only the in-frame clones, and not every one. Of 300,000 to 350,000 clones in the sample, 85% to 95% are singletons; the top ten hold 3.9%. The sequencing sample was made of PBMCs or T cells enriched from blood (not recorded which). Receptors were obtained from a woman aged 30 to 39 who had been exposed to COVID-19.

The CDR3 bases are TGCGCCAGCAGCCAAGTCAGGGGGACAGGGCTGTTCGAGCAGTACTTC. Translating it yields CASSQVRGTGLFEQYF. V is TRBV4-3 and J is TRBJ2-7; TRBD1 agrees at 9 bases. The J segment lost 6 bases and the V segment lost 1 base, leaving 10 bases of the junction unmatched. Germline V gene data show CDR1 as LGHNA and CDR2 as YSLEER. CDR3 length: 16 residues.

The V call is TRBV19, the J call TRBJ1-6; 7 nucleotides agree with TRBD1. In germline, CDR1 is LNHDA, CDR2 SQIVND (reference sequence). CDR3 length equals 15 residues. V lost 5 bases, J lost 7 bases, and 8 bases stayed unmatched. DNA of the CDR3: TGTGCCAGTAGTCACACAGGGGTGGGAAATTCACCCCTCCACTTT. Translating gives CASSHTGVGNSPLHF.

This clone was counted a single time. V usage is TRBV6-5 and J usage is TRBJ2-3; 8 bases fit TRBD2. CDR1 and CDR2 from the germline V gene are MNHEY and SVGAGI. V lost 6 bases, J lost 3 bases, and 5 bases stayed unmatched. The CDR3 contains 14 residues. In nucleotides, the CDR3 is TGTGCCAGCAGGGGGACTAGGAGGACAGATACGCAGTATTTT. It is translated as CASRGTRRTDTQYF.

The chain couples TRBV9 to TRBJ1-2; no definite D call. Germline V gene sequence: CDR1 SGDLS, CDR2 YYNGEE. This CDR3 is 16 amino acids long. V lost 0 bases and J lost 5, with 17 bases in between. The CDR3 here is CASSVVPVQQFYGYTF. The CDR3 DNA reads as TGTGCCAGCAGCGTAGTTCCGGTACAGCAGTTTTATGGCTACACCTTC.

CDR3 loop: CASSYRDRGRWVNTEAFF. CDR3 DNA sequence: TGTGCCAGCAGCTACCGGGACAGGGGGCGGTGGGTGAACACTGAAGCTTTCTTT. The chain employs TRBV14 and TRBJ1-1; 12 positions agree with TRBD1. V was pared by 5 bases and J by 0 bases, with 10 bases of the junction left unmatched. The CDR3 consists of 18 residues. CDR1 and CDR2 from the germline V gene are SGHDN and FVKESK.

The rearrangement links TRBV27 to TRBJ1-3, with 10 nucleotides matching TRBD1. The CDR3 runs 16 residues. Trimming at V came to 6 bases and at J to 2 bases, leaving 7 bases not matched to a gene. The germline V gene has CDR1 MNHEY and CDR2 SMNVEV (reference sequence). In DNA, the CDR3 is TGTGCCAGCAGGCCCCGGACAGGGGGAACTGGAAACACCATATATTTT. The encoded protein is CASRPRTGGTGNTIYF.

The gene calls are TRBV4-1 and TRBJ1-2; D call uncertain. Trimming pared 3 bases from V and 8 bases from J, leaving 13 bases between. The CDR3 is 13 residues long. Germline V gives CDR1 MGHRA, CDR2 YSYEKL. The DNA for the CDR3 is TGCGCCAGCAGCCAGAAGTACAGCGGGGGCTACACCTTC. Its translation is CASSQKYSGGYTF.

A single count supports this clone. The chain couples TRBV11-2 to TRBJ1-1; D ambiguous. Trimming left V 4 bases short and J 1 base short, with 7 bases between. Germline CDR1 and CDR2: SGHAT and FQNNGV. The CDR3 sequence is 13 residues long. CDR3 sequence (DNA): TGTGCCAGCAGCTCACAACAGAACACTGAAGCTTTCTTT. Translated, it gives CASSSQQNTEAFF.

V and J are TRBV7-6 and TRBJ1-3; tentatively, D is TRBD1 (5 bases). Germline CDR1 and CDR2: SGHVS and FNYEAQ. The CDR3 covers 16 residues. Trimming shortened V by 4 bases and J by 1 base, and 14 bases separated the two germline ends. CDR3 nucleotides: TGTGCCAGCAGCTCCGACGGGGGGAGATCTGGAAACACCATATATTTT. Protein sequence: CASSSDGGRSGNTIYF.

The J gene is TRBJ1-3, the V gene TRBV18; 8 bases map to TRBD1. The CDR3 runs to 16 residues. Looked up from germline, CDR1 is KGHSH and CDR2 is LQKENI. With 4 bases clipped from V and 4 bases from J, the junction kept 9 bases outside the gene matches. The CDR3 is CASSLRTGYFGNTIYF. The CDR3, as DNA: TGTGCCAGCTCACTCAGGACAGGGTATTTCGGAAACACCATATATTTT.

V and J are TRBV7-9 and TRBJ1-6; no clear D gene. Trimming left V 3 bases short and J 7 bases short, with 10 bases between. CDR3 size: 14 residues. The germline V gene has CDR1 SEHNR and CDR2 FQNEAQ (reference sequence). DNA for the CDR3: TGTGCCAGCAGCTTTCACGAACGGAATTCACCCCTCCACTTT. Its protein product is CASSFHERNSPLHF.

The chain has TRBV5-8 and TRBJ2-6, with D maybe TRBD2 (6 bases). Trimming removed 4 bases from V and 4 bases from J, with 15 bases in between. This CDR3 spans 16 amino acids. Germline values: CDR1 SGHTS, CDR2 YDEGEE. This CDR3 is CASSPFGGLGANVLTF. In nucleotides, the CDR3 is TGTGCCAGCAGCCCATTCGGGGGTTTGGGGGCCAACGTCCTGACTTTC.

The chain uses TRBV5-1 and TRBJ1-1; perhaps TRBD1 as D (5 bases). Trimming stripped 0 bases from V and 1 base from J, with 10 bases between. The CDR3 has 15 amino acids. The V gene's germline CDR1 is SGHRS and CDR2 YFSETQ. The CDR3 nucleotides are TGCGCCAGCAGCTTGGCCCTGGGGGGGAACACTGAAGCTTTCTTT. It codes for CASSLALGGNTEAFF.

V gene TRBV24-1 combines with J gene TRBJ1-1; TRBD1 might be the D (5 bases). Germline CDR1 KGHDR, CDR2 SFDVKD. Trimming took off 6 bases at V and 6 bases at J, with 16 bases between the two ends. This CDR3 region has 14 residues. The CDR3 loop is CATSLGPPGAEAFF. CDR3 in DNA: TGTGCCACCAGTTTGGGTCCCCCGGGGGCTGAAGCTTTCTTT.

V is TRBV19 and J is TRBJ1-2; the match to TRBD1 covers 10 bases. With 4 bases clipped from V and 6 bases from J, the junction kept 14 bases outside the gene matches. CDR3 size: 17 residues. CDR1 is LNHDA, CDR2 SQIVND, per germline (reference sequence). In nucleotides, the CDR3 is TGTGCCAGTAGTAGAGGACCGACAGGGGGCGCGGTCCATGGCTACACCTTC. Amino acid sequence: CASSRGPTGGAVHGYTF.

V usage is TRBV3-1 (or the pseudogene TRBV3-2) and J usage is TRBJ1-3; D unresolved. The V gene lost 2 bases and the J gene lost 9 bases, with 5 bases spanning the gap. The germline V gene has CDR1 LGHDT and CDR2 YNNKEL (reference sequence). The CDR3 runs to 11 residues. CDR3: CASSQSGTIYF. CDR3 nucleotides: TGTGCCAGCAGCCAATCGGGCACCATATATTTT.

The chain links TRBV7-2 to TRBJ2-7; TRBD2 might be the D (5 bases). Germline assignment: CDR1 SGHTA and CDR2 FQGNSA. V was cut by 5 bases and J by 5 bases, with 16 bases left in between. This CDR3 spans 14 amino acids. CDR3 sequence (DNA): TGTGCCAGCAGCCCAGGCGTGAGGGCCCACGAGCAGTACTTC. Translating gives CASSPGVRAHEQYF.

The chain recombines TRBV7-2 with TRBJ1-5, with D unresolved. The CDR3 length is 12 residues. Looked up from germline, CDR1 is SGHTA and CDR2 is FQGNSA. Trimming took 1 base from V and 10 from J, leaving 8 bases between them. The DNA of the CDR3 is TGTGCCAGCAGCTTAGTTGGGAGACCCCAGCATTTT. Amino acids: CASSLVGRPQHF.

V is TRBV6-5 and J is TRBJ2-2; 9 bases agree with TRBD1. This CDR3 spans 16 amino acids. Per the germline V gene, CDR1 is MNHEY and CDR2 is SVGAGI. V dropped 0 bases and J dropped 5; count of bases not matched to a gene: 4. The CDR3 nucleotides are TGTGCCAGCAGTTACTCTTTGACAGGGGGAACCGGGGAGCTGTTTTTT. Protein sequence: CASSYSLTGGTGELFF.

V gene TRBV11-2 combines with J gene TRBJ1-2; the match to TRBD1 covers 7 bases. This CDR3 has 14 residues. Germline V gene lookup returns CDR1 SGHAT and CDR2 FQNNGV. The V gene end was trimmed by 5 bases and the J gene end by 4 bases; junction bases not matched to a gene: 7. The CDR3 loop is CASSVSTGLYGYTF. Written as DNA, the CDR3 is TGTGCCAGCAGCGTATCGACAGGGCTCTATGGCTACACCTTC.

This chain joins TRBV12-3 or TRBV12-4 and TRBJ1-2, with TRBD1 matching 7 bases. The CDR3 consists of 13 residues. V shed 1 base and J 11 bases; nucleotides not matched to a gene: 7. The CDR3 loop is CASSLGDRVGYTF. The CDR3 DNA reads as TGTGCCAGCAGTTTAGGGGACAGAGTTGGGTACACCTTC.

V is TRBV5-6 and J is TRBJ2-1, with D possibly being TRBD2 (6 bases). The V gene lost 0 bases and the J gene lost 0 bases, with 13 bases spanning the gap. The length of the CDR3 is 17 residues. Per the germline V gene, CDR1 is SGHDT and CDR2 is YYEEEE. Here the CDR3 reads CASSLEAGMSSYNEQFF. The CDR3 DNA sequence: TGTGCCAGCAGCTTGGAGGCGGGGATGAGCTCCTACAATGAGCAGTTCTTC.

The V and J genes are TRBV5-4 and TRBJ2-7; 9 bases agree with TRBD1. V was pared by 4 bases and J by 5 bases, with 7 bases of the junction left unmatched. The germline V gene has CDR1 SGHNT and CDR2 YYREEE (reference sequence). The CDR3 has 14 residues. For the CDR3, the DNA is TGTGCCAGCAGCGACCGGGACAGGGCCCACGAGCAGTACTTC. It codes for CASSDRDRAHEQYF. Variable domain in full (rest from reference TRBV5-4 and TRBJ2-7): ETGVTQSPTHLIKTRGQQVTLRCSSQSGHNTVSWYQQALGQGPQFIFQYYREEENGRGNFPPRFSGLQFPNYSSELNVNALELDDSALYLCASSDRDRAHEQYFGPGTRLTVT.

This chain joins TRBV7-2 and TRBJ2-5, with D possibly TRBD1 on 6 matching bases. CDR1 is SGHTA, CDR2 FQGNSA, per germline. The CDR3 length is 16 residues. The V and J ends lost 1 base and 5 bases respectively, with 17 bases between them. Here the CDR3 reads CASSLEVWGPGETQYF. CDR3 in DNA: TGTGCCAGCAGCTTAGAAGTGTGGGGGCCGGGGGAGACCCAGTACTTC.